The 17 T cell receptor beta chains below come from one sample, sequenced in a study of technical replicates of blood from a handful of donors. Some clones are missing from TCRdb's copy, which holds only in-frame ones; the method was immunoSEQ multiplex PCR. The sample has around 100,000 clones, roughly 94% seen once. The sample consisted of T cells isolated from PBMCs. These TCRs come from a human donor in good health.

V gene TRBV7-9 combines with J gene TRBJ1-4, with 8 bases fitting TRBD1. This CDR3 is 13 amino acids long. Germline CDR1 is SEHNR and CDR2 is FQNEAQ (reference sequence). Trimming took 8 bases from V and 7 from J; bases not matched to a gene: 6. The CDR3 nucleotides read TGTGCCAGCGCCGGGACAGGAGGTGAAAAACTGTTTTTT. It codes for CASAGTGGEKLFF.

The chain joins TRBV28 to TRBJ1-5; 11 nucleotides line up with TRBD1. The CDR3 has 16 amino acids. Germline V gene lookup returns CDR1 MDHEN and CDR2 SYDVKM. The J segment lost 8 bases and the V segment lost 2 bases, leaving 8 bases of the junction unmatched. The CDR3 DNA reads TGTGCCAGCAGTTTAGAAAGGACAGGGGGCTGGGAGCCCCAGCATTTT. Translating gives CASSLERTGGWEPQHF.

The chain carries TRBV6-5 and TRBJ2-7, with 7 nucleotides matching TRBD1. V lost 8 bases, J lost 2 bases, and 6 bases stayed unmatched. Per the germline V gene, CDR1 is MNHEY and CDR2 is SVGAGI. The CDR3 sequence is 13 residues long. CDR3 bases: TGTGCCAGCGCGACAGGGCCCGCCTACGAGCAGTACTTC. Translation gives CASATGPAYEQYF.

The J gene is TRBJ2-3, the V gene TRBV9; 10 nucleotides align to TRBD2. The germline V gene has CDR1 SGDLS and CDR2 YYNGEE. There are 15 residues in the CDR3. With V trimmed by 4 bases and J by 4 bases, 6 bases remained unmatched. This CDR3 is CASSMGLALADTQYF. CDR3 sequence (DNA): TGTGCCAGCAGCATGGGACTAGCGCTCGCAGATACGCAGTATTTT.

The rearrangement uses TRBV13 and TRBJ2-7; D may be TRBD1 (6 bases). CDR1 and CDR2 from the germline V gene are PRHDT and FYEKMQ (reference sequence). CDR3 length equals 14 residues. V was clipped by 2 bases and J by 2 bases, with 10 bases between them. The DNA of the CDR3 is TGTGCCAGCAGCTTAACAGGGTATACCTACGAGCAGTACTTC. Translating gives CASSLTGYTYEQYF.

In this sample, this clone turned up a few times. The V and J genes are TRBV2 and TRBJ1-2; a weak D match, TRBD1 (6 bases). V gave up 7 bases and J gave up 5 bases, with 20 bases separating them. Per the germline V gene, CDR1 is SNHLY and CDR2 is FYNNEI. There are 15 residues in the CDR3. CDR3 nucleotides: TGTGCCAGCACCAGAACGGCAGGGACAATTTATGGCTACACCTTC. The encoded protein is CASTRTAGTIYGYTF.

This chain links TRBV11-2 with TRBJ2-2; possible D gene TRBD2, 6 bases. Trimming removed 1 base at V and 3 bases at J, with 12 bases between. In germline, CDR1 is SGHAT, CDR2 FQNNGV. The CDR3 covers 16 residues. The DNA for the CDR3 is TGTGCCAGCAGCTTAGTTGGGAGGAAGGACACCGGGGAGCTGTTTTTT. This sequence encodes CASSLVGRKDTGELFF.

This clone was counted a single time. The chain recombines TRBV11-2 with TRBJ2-1, with unresolved D. The CDR3 consists of 14 residues. Germline CDR1 SGHAT, CDR2 FQNNGV. The V end was cut by 5 bases, the J end by 5 bases, with 13 bases between. As DNA, the CDR3 is TGTGCCAGCAGCCAAAAAAACTTAAACAATGAGCAGTTCTTC. Its protein is CASSQKNLNNEQFF.

The chain employs TRBV6-7 and TRBJ2-7; D unresolved. TRBV6-7 qualifies as an ORF whose function is uncertain. The V gene lost 10 bases and the J gene lost 12 bases, with 13 bases spanning the gap. The CDR3 loop spans 9 amino acids. The CDR3 loop is CAIERGRYF. CDR3 DNA sequence: TGTGCCATCGAGAGAGGTCGGTACTTC.

This chain joins TRBV5-6 and TRBJ2-5; 8 bases agree with TRBD1. V dropped 3 bases and J dropped 5; count of bases not matched to a gene: 9. The CDR3 covers 15 residues. Germline lookup yields CDR1 SGHDT and CDR2 YYEEEE. The CDR3 loop reads CASSSRGQGWETQYF. The CDR3 DNA follows: TGTGCCAGCAGCTCGCGAGGACAGGGTTGGGAGACCCAGTACTTC. Looking up the rest from reference TRBV5-6 and TRBJ2-5 gives the full variable domain: DAGVTQSPTHLIKTRGQQVTLRCSPKSGHDTVSWYQQALGQGPQFIFQYYEEEERQRGNFPDRFSGHQFPNYSSELNVNALLLGDSALYLCASSSRGQGWETQYFGPGTRLLVL.

This chain's CDR3 is CASSQAAYPGQINTEAFF. The CDR3 nucleotides are TGCGCCAGCAGCCAAGCGGCGTATCCGGGACAAATAAACACTGAAGCTTTCTTT. The genes are TRBV4-3 and TRBJ1-1; TRBD1 might be the D (6 bases). The CDR3 loop spans 18 amino acids. Germline-derived CDR1 and CDR2 are LGHNA and YSLEER. V was shortened by 1 base and J by 2 bases, with 20 bases between the two germline ends.

The chain is built from TRBV27 and TRBJ2-7, with 8 nucleotides matching TRBD1. J lost 3 bases, V lost 4 bases, and 14 bases had no gene match. CDR1 is MNHEY, CDR2 SMNVEV, per germline (reference sequence). The CDR3 totals 17 residues. CDR3 sequence reads: CASSSRPRDRILYEQYF. DNA for the CDR3: TGTGCCAGCAGTTCCCGGCCCCGGGACAGGATCCTCTACGAGCAGTACTTC.

The chain combines TRBV7-3 with TRBJ2-2; D unclear. With 4 bases removed from V and 3 bases from J, the gap between germline ends came to 3 bases. The CDR3 loop spans 12 amino acids. Germline V lookup: CDR1 SGHTA, CDR2 FQGTGA. The CDR3 coding sequence is TGTGCCAGCAGCTCCGACACCGGGGAGCTGTTTTTT. Encoded protein: CASSSDTGELFF.

The chain combines TRBV19 with TRBJ2-7, with a weak D call TRBD2 (5 bases). Germline loops: CDR1 LNHDA, CDR2 SQIVND (reference sequence). The CDR3 is 14 residues long. V gave up 7 bases and J gave up 3 bases, with 16 bases separating them. CDR3: CASNEGRELYEQYF. CDR3 DNA: TGTGCCAGTAACGAAGGACGGGAACTCTACGAGCAGTACTTC.

V and J are TRBV5-8 and TRBJ1-1; D not certain. Germline loops: CDR1 SGHTS, CDR2 YDEGEE. The CDR3 length is 14 residues. V lost 0 bases, J lost 1 base, and 7 bases lay in between. CDR3 bases: TGTGCCAGCAGCTTGGCACTAAAGAACACTGAAGCTTTCTTT. Translated, it gives CASSLALKNTEAFF.

The genes are TRBV28 and TRBJ1-5; D may be TRBD1 (5 bases). V was shortened by 3 bases and J by 4 bases, with 10 bases between the two germline ends. Germline V gene lookup returns CDR1 MDHEN and CDR2 SYDVKM. The CDR3 spans 14 residues. CDR3 in amino acids: CASSLRQKNQPQHF. CDR3 in DNA: TGTGCCAGCAGTTTGAGACAGAAGAATCAGCCCCAGCATTTT.

The chain recombines TRBV18 with TRBJ2-7; 9 bases are shared with TRBD1. The trim removed 2 bases at V and 4 bases at J, leaving 6 bases unmatched. The germline CDR1 and CDR2 sequences are KGHSH and LQKENI. The CDR3 spans 15 residues. The CDR3: CASSPSTGGRYEQYF. DNA of the CDR3: TGTGCCAGCTCACCATCGACAGGGGGGCGGTACGAGCAGTACTTC. Combining the CDR3 with reference TRBV18 and TRBJ2-7 gives the whole variable domain NAGVMQNPRHLVRRRGQEARLRCSPMKGHSHVYWYRQLPEEGLKFMVYLQKENIIDESGMPKERFSAEFPKEGPSILRIQQVVRGDSAAYFCASSPSTGGRYEQYFGPGTRLTVT.